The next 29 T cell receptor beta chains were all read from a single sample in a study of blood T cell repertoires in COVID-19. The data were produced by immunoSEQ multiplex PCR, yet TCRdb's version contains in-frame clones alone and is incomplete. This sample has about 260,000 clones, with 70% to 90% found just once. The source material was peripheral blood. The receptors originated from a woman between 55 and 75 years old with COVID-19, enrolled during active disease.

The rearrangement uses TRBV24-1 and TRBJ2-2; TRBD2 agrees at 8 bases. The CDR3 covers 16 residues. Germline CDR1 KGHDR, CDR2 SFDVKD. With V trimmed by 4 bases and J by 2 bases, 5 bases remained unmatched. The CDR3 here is CATSETSGANTGELFF. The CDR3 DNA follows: TGTGCCACCAGTGAAACTAGCGGAGCAAACACCGGGGAGCTGTTTTTT.

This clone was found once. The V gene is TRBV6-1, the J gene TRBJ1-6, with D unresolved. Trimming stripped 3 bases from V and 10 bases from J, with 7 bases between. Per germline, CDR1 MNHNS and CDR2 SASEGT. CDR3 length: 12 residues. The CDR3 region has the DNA TGTGCCAGCAGTGATGGTAGATCACCCCTCCACTTT. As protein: CASSDGRSPLHF.

The CDR3 here is CASSLIRGNGGDDQPQHF. In nucleotides, the CDR3 is TGCGCCAGCAGCTTGATAAGGGGAAATGGGGGGGATGATCAGCCCCAGCATTTT. The chain carries TRBV5-1 and TRBJ1-5; a weak D match, TRBD1 (5 bases). Trimming shortened V by 1 base and J by 5 bases, and 22 bases separated the two germline ends. Per germline, CDR1 SGHRS and CDR2 YFSETQ. This CDR3 is 18 amino acids long.

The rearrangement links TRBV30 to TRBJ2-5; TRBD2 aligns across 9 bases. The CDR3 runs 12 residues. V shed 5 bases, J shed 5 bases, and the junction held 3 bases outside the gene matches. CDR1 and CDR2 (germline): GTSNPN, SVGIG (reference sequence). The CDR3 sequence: CAWGAGGETQYF. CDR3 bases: TGTGCCTGGGGGGCGGGAGGGGAGACCCAGTACTTC.

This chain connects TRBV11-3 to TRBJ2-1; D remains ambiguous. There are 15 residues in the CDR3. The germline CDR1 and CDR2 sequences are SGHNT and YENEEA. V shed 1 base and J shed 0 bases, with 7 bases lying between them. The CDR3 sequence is CASSLVRSSYNEQFF. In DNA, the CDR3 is TGTGCCAGCAGCTTAGTTAGGAGCTCCTACAATGAGCAGTTCTTC. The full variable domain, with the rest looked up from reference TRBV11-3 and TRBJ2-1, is EAGVVQSPRYKIIEKKQPVAFWCNPISGHNTLYWYLQNLGQGPELLIRYENEEAVDDSQLPKDRFSAERLKGVDSTLKIQPAELGDSAVYLCASSLVRSSYNEQFFGPGTRLTVL.

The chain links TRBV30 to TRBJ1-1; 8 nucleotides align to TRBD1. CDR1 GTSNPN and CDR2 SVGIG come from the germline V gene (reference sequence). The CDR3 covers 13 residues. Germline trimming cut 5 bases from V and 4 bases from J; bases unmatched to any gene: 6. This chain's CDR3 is CAWGDRLGTEAFF. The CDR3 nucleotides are TGTGCCTGGGGGGACAGGTTGGGCACTGAAGCTTTCTTT. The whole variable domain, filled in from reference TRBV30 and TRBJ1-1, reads SQTIHQWPATLVQPVGSPLSLECTVEGTSNPNLYWYRQAAGRGLQLLFYSVGIGQISSEVPQNLSASRPQDRQFILSSKKLLLSDSGFYLCAWGDRLGTEAFFGQGTRLTVV.

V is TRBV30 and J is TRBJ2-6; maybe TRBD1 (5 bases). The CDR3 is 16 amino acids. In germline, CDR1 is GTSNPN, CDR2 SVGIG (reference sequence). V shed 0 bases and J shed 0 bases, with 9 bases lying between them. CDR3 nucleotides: TGTGCCTGGAGTGTCCGACAGCTCTCTGGGGCCAACGTCCTGACTTTC. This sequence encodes CAWSVRQLSGANVLTF.

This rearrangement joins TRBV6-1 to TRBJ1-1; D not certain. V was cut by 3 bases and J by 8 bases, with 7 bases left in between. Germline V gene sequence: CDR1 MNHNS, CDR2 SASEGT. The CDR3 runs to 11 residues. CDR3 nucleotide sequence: TGTGCCAGCAGTGAGTTCGCGGAAGCTTTCTTT. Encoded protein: CASSEFAEAFF.

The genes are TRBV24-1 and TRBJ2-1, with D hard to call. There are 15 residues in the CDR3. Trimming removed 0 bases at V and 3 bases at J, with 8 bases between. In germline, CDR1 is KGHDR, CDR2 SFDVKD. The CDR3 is CATSDLGGGYNEQFF. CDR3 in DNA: TGTGCCACCAGTGATTTGGGCGGCGGCTACAATGAGCAGTTCTTC.

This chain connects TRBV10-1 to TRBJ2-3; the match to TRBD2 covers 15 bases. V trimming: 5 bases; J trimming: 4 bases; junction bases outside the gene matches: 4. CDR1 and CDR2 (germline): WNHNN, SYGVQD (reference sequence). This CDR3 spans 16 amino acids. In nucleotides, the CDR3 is TGCGCCAGCAGTTTGGGACTAGCGGGAGGTCCAGATACGCAGTATTTT. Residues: CASSLGLAGGPDTQYF.

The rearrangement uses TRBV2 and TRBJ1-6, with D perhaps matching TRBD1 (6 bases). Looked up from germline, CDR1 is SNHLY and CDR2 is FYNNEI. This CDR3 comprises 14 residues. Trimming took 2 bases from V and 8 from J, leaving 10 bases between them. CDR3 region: CASSERDIYSPLHF. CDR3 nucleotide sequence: TGTGCCAGCAGTGAAAGGGACATTTATTCACCCCTCCACTTT.

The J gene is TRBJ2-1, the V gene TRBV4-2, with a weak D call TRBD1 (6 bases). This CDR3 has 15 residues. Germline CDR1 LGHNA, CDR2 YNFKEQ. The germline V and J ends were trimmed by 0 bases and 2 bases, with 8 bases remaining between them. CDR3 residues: CASSQDRTAYNEQFF. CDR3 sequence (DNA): TGTGCCAGCAGCCAAGATCGGACAGCCTACAATGAGCAGTTCTTC.

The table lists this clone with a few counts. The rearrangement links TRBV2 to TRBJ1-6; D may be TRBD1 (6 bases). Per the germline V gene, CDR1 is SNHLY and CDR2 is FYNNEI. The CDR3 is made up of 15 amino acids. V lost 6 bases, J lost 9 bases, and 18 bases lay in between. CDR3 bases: TGTGCCAGCAGAGCCCCACAGGGAAAGGGTTCACCCCTCCACTTT. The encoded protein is CASRAPQGKGSPLHF.

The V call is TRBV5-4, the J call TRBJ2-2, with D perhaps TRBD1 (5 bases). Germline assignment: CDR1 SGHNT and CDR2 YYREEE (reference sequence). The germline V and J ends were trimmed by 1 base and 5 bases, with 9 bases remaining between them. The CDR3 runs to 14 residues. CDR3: CASSLQHRTGELFF. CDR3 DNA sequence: TGTGCCAGCAGCTTGCAACACAGGACCGGGGAGCTGTTTTTT.

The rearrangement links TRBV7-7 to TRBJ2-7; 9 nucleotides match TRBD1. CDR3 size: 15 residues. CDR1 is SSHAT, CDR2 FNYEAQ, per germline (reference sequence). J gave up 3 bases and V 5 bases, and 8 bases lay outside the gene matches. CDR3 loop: CASSPGTGRNYEQYF. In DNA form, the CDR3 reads TGTGCCAGCAGCCCCGGGACAGGGAGGAACTACGAGCAGTACTTC.

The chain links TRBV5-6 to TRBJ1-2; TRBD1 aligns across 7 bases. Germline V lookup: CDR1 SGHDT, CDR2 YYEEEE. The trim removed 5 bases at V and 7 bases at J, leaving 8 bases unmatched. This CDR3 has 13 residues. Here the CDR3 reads CASSPGTESGYTF. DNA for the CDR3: TGTGCCAGCAGTCCCGGGACAGAATCTGGCTACACCTTC.

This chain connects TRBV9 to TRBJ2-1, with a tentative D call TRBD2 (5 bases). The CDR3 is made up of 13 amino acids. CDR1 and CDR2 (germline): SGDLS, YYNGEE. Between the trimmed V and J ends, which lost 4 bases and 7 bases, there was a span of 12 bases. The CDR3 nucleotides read TGTGCCAGCAGCCCCCGACCGGGGAATGAGCAGTTCTTC. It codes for CASSPRPGNEQFF. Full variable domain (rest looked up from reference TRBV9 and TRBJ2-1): DSGVTQTPKHLITATGQRVTLRCSPRSGDLSVYWYQQSLDQGLQFLIQYYNGEERAKGNILERFSAQQFPDLHSELNLSSLELGDSALYFCASSPRPGNEQFFGPGTRLTVL.

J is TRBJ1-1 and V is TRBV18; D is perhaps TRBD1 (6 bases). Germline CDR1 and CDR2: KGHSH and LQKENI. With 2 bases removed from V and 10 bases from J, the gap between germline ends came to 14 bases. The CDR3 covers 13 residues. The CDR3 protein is CASSPGRQAGAFF. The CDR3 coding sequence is TGTGCCAGCTCACCAGGTAGACAGGCAGGAGCTTTCTTT.

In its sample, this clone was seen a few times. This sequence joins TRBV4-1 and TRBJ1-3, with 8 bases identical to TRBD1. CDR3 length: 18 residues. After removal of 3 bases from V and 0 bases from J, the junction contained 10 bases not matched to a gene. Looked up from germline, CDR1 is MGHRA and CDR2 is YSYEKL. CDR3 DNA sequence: TGCGCCAGCAGCCAGGAGGGGGGGGACAGGAGCTCTGGAAACACCATATATTTT. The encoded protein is CASSQEGGDRSSGNTIYF.

The CDR3 loop reads CASGQGRTGELFF. CDR3 sequence (DNA): TGTGCCAGCGGGCAGGGTCGGACCGGGGAGCTGTTTTTT. The chain has TRBV7-2 and TRBJ2-2, with D perhaps matching TRBD1 (5 bases). V was shortened by 8 bases and J by 5 bases, with 12 bases between the two germline ends. This CDR3 is 13 amino acids long. Per the germline V gene, CDR1 is SGHTA and CDR2 is FQGNSA.

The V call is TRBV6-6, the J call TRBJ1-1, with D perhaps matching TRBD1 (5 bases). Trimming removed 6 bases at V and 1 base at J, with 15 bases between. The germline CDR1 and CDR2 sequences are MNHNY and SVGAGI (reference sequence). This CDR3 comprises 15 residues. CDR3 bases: TGTGCCAGCAGCCGTTCCGGACACAAGAACACTGAAGCTTTCTTT. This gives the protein CASSRSGHKNTEAFF.

In nucleotides, the CDR3 is TGTGCCAGCAGCAGGAGGCGACTAGCGGGAGCTTACAATGAGCAGTTCTTC. Protein product: CASSRRRLAGAYNEQFF. J is TRBJ2-1 and V is TRBV7-9; 12 bases agree with TRBD2. The ends lost 5 bases at V and 4 bases at J; junction bases unmatched: 9. This CDR3 comprises 17 residues. Germline lookup yields CDR1 SEHNR and CDR2 FQNEAQ (reference sequence).

The CDR3 region is CAWSGINRGRNEKLFF. The DNA of the CDR3 is TGTGCCTGGAGTGGAATAAACAGGGGGCGGAATGAAAAACTGTTTTTT. The chain links TRBV30 to TRBJ1-4; 9 nucleotides align to TRBD1. The ends lost 1 base at V and 5 bases at J; junction bases unmatched: 8. CDR1 is GTSNPN and CDR2 is SVGIG in the germline V gene (reference sequence). The CDR3 is made up of 16 amino acids.

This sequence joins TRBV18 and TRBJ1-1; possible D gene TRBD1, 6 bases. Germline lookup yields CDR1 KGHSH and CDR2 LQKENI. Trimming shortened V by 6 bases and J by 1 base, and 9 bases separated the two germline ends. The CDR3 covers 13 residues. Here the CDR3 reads CASSGTPNTEAFF. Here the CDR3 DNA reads TGTGCCAGCTCGGGGACACCGAACACTGAAGCTTTCTTT.

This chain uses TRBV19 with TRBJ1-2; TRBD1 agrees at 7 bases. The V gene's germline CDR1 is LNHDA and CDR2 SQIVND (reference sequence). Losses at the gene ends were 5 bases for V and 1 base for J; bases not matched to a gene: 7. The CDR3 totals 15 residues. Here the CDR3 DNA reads TGTGCCAGTAGTGGACAGGACAGGTTTAACTATGGCTACACCTTC. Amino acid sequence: CASSGQDRFNYGYTF.

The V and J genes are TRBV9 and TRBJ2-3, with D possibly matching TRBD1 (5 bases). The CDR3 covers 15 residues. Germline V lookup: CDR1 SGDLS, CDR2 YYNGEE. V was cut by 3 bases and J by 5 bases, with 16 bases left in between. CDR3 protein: CASSGAWGARDTQYF. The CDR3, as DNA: TGTGCCAGCAGCGGCGCTTGGGGCGCGAGAGATACGCAGTATTTT.

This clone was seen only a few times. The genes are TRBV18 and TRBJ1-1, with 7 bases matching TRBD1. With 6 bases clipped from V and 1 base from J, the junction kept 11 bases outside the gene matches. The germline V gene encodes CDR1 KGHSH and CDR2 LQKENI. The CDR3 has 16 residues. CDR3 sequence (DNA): TGTGCCAGCTCTCCTAGACAGGGCGAGGGGAACACTGAAGCTTTCTTT. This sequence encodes CASSPRQGEGNTEAFF.

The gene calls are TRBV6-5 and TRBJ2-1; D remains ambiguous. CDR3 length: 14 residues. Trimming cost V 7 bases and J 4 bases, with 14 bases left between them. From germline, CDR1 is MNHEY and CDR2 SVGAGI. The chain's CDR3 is CASTKTPNYNEQFF. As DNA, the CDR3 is TGTGCCAGCACTAAAACCCCTAATTACAATGAGCAGTTCTTC.

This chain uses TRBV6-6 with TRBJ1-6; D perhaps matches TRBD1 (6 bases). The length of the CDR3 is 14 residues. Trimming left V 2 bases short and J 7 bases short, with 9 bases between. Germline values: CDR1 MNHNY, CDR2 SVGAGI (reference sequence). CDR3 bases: TGTGCCAGCAGTTACCGACAGGAGAATTCACCCCTCCACTTT. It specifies CASSYRQENSPLHF.